These T cell receptor beta chains were read from a single sample in a study of cytomegalovirus exposure and HLA in healthy donors. Sequencing was performed with immunoSEQ multiplex PCR; in TCRdb, only in-frame clones are kept and a portion is missing. Among roughly 330,000 clones listed, around 87% were seen once. The sample consisted of PBMCs. The receptors originated from a woman between 25 and 40 years old in good health and CMV-seropositive. The CDR3 runs from the conserved cysteine through the conserved F or W. The D gene is left open where the match is weak. Size is omitted from some rows. Given values are once, few, many or a class for expanded clones.

TRBD2	.	TRBV7-3	TRBJ2-7	TGTGCCAGCAGCCCAACCGGGACTAGCGGAAAGCAGTACTTC	CASSPTGTSGKQYF
TRBD2	.	TRBV6-1	TRBJ2-1	TGTGCCAGCAGTGGGTTCGGTCTGACTAGCGGGGGCTATGAGCAGTTCTTC	CASSGFGLTSGGYEQFF
TRBD2	.	TRBV4-3	TRBJ2-3	TGCGCCAGCAGCCAAGGGAAGCGGACTAGCCGGATCGCAGATACGCAGTATTTT	CASSQGKRTSRIADTQYF
.	.	TRBV27	TRBJ2-3	TGTGCCAGCAGTTTAGCTTTCGCGGGGGCCACAGATACGCAGTATTTT	CASSLAFAGATDTQYF
TRBD1	.	TRBV28	TRBJ1-3	TGTGCCAGCAGTTTACCCACAGGGGTTGGGGTAGACACCATATATTTT	CASSLPTGVGVDTIYF
.	.	TRBV5-1	TRBJ2-7	TGCGCCAGCAGCTTAGGCCACCTCACGCAGGGCGAGCAGTACTTC	CASSLGHLTQGEQYF
TRBD1	once	TRBV4-3	TRBJ2-7	TGCGCCAGCAGCCAAAGGACAGGGTTCTACGAGCAGTACTTC	CASSQRTGFYEQYF
.	.	TRBV27	TRBJ2-3	TGTGCCAGCAGTTTTCGGCGGGCAGCTAGCACAGATACGCAGTATTTT	CASSFRRAASTDTQYF
.	.	TRBV11-3	TRBJ2-7	TGTGCCAGCAGCTTAGAACCGAGCTCCTACGAGCAGTACTTC	CASSLEPSSYEQYF
.	.	TRBV7-8	TRBJ1-5	TGTGCCAGCAGCTTAGATGGCTATAGCAATCAGCCCCAGCATTTT	CASSLDGYSNQPQHF
TRBD2	once	TRBV5-1	TRBJ2-7	TGCGCCAGCAGCTTAGCGGGATTTTCCTACGAGCAGTACTTC	CASSLAGFSYEQYF
.	.	TRBV5-5	TRBJ1-2	TGTGCCAGCAGCTTGGAATGGGGGCGGTTGGGCTACACCTTC	CASSLEWGRLGYTF
.	.	TRBV7-9	TRBJ1-2	TGTGCCAGCAGCCCCCTAACCCGGGGCGCTGGTTTAGTTCAGTATGGCTACACCTTC	CASSPLTRGAGLVQYGYTF
TRBD2	.	TRBV29-1	TRBJ2-3	TGCAGCGTTGAGTCTAGCGGACGCACAGATACGCAGTATTTT	CSVESSGRTDTQYF
.	.	TRBV11-3	TRBJ2-1	TGTGCCAGCAGCTTAGATCACTCGACAGTGGGCTACAATGAGCAGTTCTTC	CASSLDHSTVGYNEQFF
.	.	TRBV29-1	TRBJ1-2	TGCAGCGTAGCGAAGGCGAACTATGGCTACACCTTC	CSVAKANYGYTF
TRBD2	.	TRBV28	TRBJ2-7	TGTGCCAGCAGTTTACCCGGGACTAGACACGAGCAGTACTTC	CASSLPGTRHEQYF
.	.	TRBV30	TRBJ2-1	TGTGCCTGGAGACGACTACCAGGATACAATGAGCAGTTCTTC	CAWRRLPGYNEQFF
TRBD1	.	TRBV2	TRBJ1-2	TGTGCCAGCAGTTCGGACAGGGCCAACTATGGCTACACCTTC	CASSSDRANYGYTF
.	once	TRBV5-1	TRBJ1-6	TGCGCCAGCAGCTTGGGGGAATTGGATTCACCCCTCCACTTT	CASSLGELDSPLHF
.	.	TRBV10-3	TRBJ2-1	TGTGCCATCAGTGAGAGACTAGAGGGCAATGAGCAGTTCTTC	CAISERLEGNEQFF
TRBD1	.	TRBV7-9	TRBJ1-1	TGTGCCAGCAGCTTATTAATGGACAGGGGTGAAGCTTTCTTT	CASSLLMDRGEAFF
TRBD1	.	TRBV2	TRBJ2-1	TGTGCCAGCCACCCAAGGACAGGTTCCTACAATGAGCAGTTCTTC	CASHPRTGSYNEQFF
TRBD2	.	TRBV29-1	TRBJ2-2	TGCAGCGTTGCCGGGACTAGCGGGAGCTCCGGGGAGCTGTTTTTT	CSVAGTSGSSGELFF
TRBD2	.	TRBV29-1	TRBJ2-5	TGCAGCGTTGGGCTAGCGGGGACCGGTGAGACCCAGTACTTC	CSVGLAGTGETQYF
TRBD2	.	TRBV9	TRBJ2-1	TGTGCCAGCAGCGTAGACGGGACTAGCGGCTACAATGAGCAGTTCTTC	CASSVDGTSGYNEQFF
.	once	TRBV27	TRBJ2-5	TGTGCCAGCAGTTTTAGGGAGACCCAGTACTTC	CASSFRETQYF
TRBD1	.	TRBV6-5	TRBJ1-6	TGTGCCAGCAGTTACTCGGCAGGGGGTGATTCACCCCTCCACTTT	CASSYSAGGDSPLHF
TRBD1	.	TRBV4-3	TRBJ1-6	TGCGCCAGCAGCCAAGAACCGGGACAGGGGGTGTCACCCCTCCACTTT	CASSQEPGQGVSPLHF
TRBD1	once	TRBV9	TRBJ1-1	TGTGCCAGCAGCCCGGGACAGGGATACACTGAAGCTTTCTTT	CASSPGQGYTEAFF
.	.	TRBV29-1	TRBJ2-2	TGCAGCGTTGTTGTGACCCCCGGGGAGCTGTTTTTT	CSVVVTPGELFF
TRBD2	once	TRBV10-3	TRBJ2-5	TGTGCCATCAGTGACCTAGCGGGGGCGGGGGAGACCCAGTACTTC	CAISDLAGAGETQYF
TRBD2	.	TRBV5-4	TRBJ2-1	TGTGCCAGCAGCTTCATTAGCGGGAGGGCCACTGAGCAGTTCTTC	CASSFISGRATEQFF
.	once	TRBV19	TRBJ1-1	TGTGCCAGTAGTACTCGACAGCCCCTGAACACTGAAGCTTTCTTT	CASSTRQPLNTEAFF
TRBD2	.	TRBV6-4	TRBJ2-1	TGTGCCAGCAGTGACTCCGGAGCGGGGGAAGAGCAGTTCTTC	CASSDSGAGEEQFF
.	once	TRBV5-1	TRBJ2-2	TGCGCCAGCAGCGGGGCGGCGAACACCGGGGAGCTGTTTTTT	CASSGAANTGELFF
.	.	TRBV4-3	TRBJ2-7	TGCGCCAGCAGCCAAGATCGATGGCACGAGCAGTACTTC	CASSQDRWHEQYF
.	.	TRBV13	TRBJ2-7	TGTGCCAGCAGCTTACGCGGCTTAACATACAACTACGAGCAGTACTTC	CASSLRGLTYNYEQYF
.	few	TRBV11-1	TRBJ2-7	TGTGCCAGCAGCTTATATTCCTACGAGCAGTACTTC	CASSLYSYEQYF
.	.	TRBV28	TRBJ1-2	TGTGCCAGCACCACCCCAGGTGGGGGTTATCATGGCTACACCTTC	CASTTPGGGYHGYTF
.	.	TRBV19	TRBJ2-7	TGTGCCAGTACCCCCCAGGGAGGTACGTACGAGCAGTACTTC	CASTPQGGTYEQYF
.	.	TRBV9	TRBJ1-2	TGTGCCAGCAGCGTATCGGGACACTCCTATGGCTACACCTTC	CASSVSGHSYGYTF
.	once	TRBV9	TRBJ2-7	TGTGCCAGCAGCGCGCAGGGGAATCCCTACGAGCAGTACTTC	CASSAQGNPYEQYF
.	.	TRBV28	TRBJ2-7	TGTGCCAGCGGGTTTTCAGAGCAGTACTTC	CASGFSEQYF
.	.	TRBV6-1	TRBJ2-6	TGTGCCAGCAGTCAGGTGACCGGGGCCAACGTCCTGACTTTC	CASSQVTGANVLTF
.	.	TRBV13	TRBJ2-3	TGTGCCAGCAGCTTGGGGGGTCACGTGGGCTCAACAGATACGCAGTATTTT	CASSLGGHVGSTDTQYF